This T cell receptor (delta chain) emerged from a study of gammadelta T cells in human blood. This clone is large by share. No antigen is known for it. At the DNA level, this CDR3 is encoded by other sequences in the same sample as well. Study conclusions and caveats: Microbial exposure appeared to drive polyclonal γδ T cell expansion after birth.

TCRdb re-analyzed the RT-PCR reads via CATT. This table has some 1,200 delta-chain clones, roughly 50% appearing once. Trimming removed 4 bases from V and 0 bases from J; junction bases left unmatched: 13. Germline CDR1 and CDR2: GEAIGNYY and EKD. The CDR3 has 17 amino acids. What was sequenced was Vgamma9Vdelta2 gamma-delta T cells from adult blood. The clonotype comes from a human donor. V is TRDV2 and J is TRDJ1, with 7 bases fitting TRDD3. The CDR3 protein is CACERLGTKIHTDKLIF. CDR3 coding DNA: TGTGCCTGTGAACGACTGGGGACAAAAATTCACACCGATAAACTCATCTTT.